This T cell receptor (beta chain) was captured by sequencing in a study of immune characterization of retroperitoneal liposarcoma. TCRdb processed the PCR reads anew with MiXCR; each CDR3 protein has one entry. The table lists about 10,000 distinct CDR3 sequences, around 30% of them singletons, with around 7.9% in the top ten. This clonotype is medium-sized (0.01 to 0.1%). Germline V gene data show CDR1 as SGHVS and CDR2 as FQNEAQ. Trimming shortened V by 3 bases and J by 3 bases, and 20 bases separated the two germline ends. CDR3 length: 17 amino acids. The genes are TRBV7-8 and TRBJ2-5, with D possibly called TRBD1 or TRBD2 (5 bases each). The clonotype comes from a female donor with retroperitoneal liposarcoma. What was sequenced was tumor tissue. This CDR3 reads CASSLGPTPTEKETQYF. The CDR3 DNA reads as TGTGCCAGCAGCTTGGGACCAACTCCCACTGAGAAAGAGACCCAGTACTTC.